Each of the 18 T cell receptor beta chains below was sequenced from the same sample in a study of beta chain features in type 1 diabetes. The investigators reverse transcribed all of the isolated RNA, so they sequenced expressed TCRB transcripts. Data came from immunoSEQ multiplex PCR; TCRdb stores just in-frame clones and leaves some out. Here the sample spans 200,000 to 300,000 clones, about 63% being singletons. Material: naive CD4+ T cells from blood. The receptors stem from a man aged 25 to 45 in good health.

This clone has a handful of counts. The CDR3 reads CASSTEETQYF. The CDR3 DNA reads TGTGCCAGCAGTACTGAAGAGACCCAGTACTTC. The V call is TRBV2, the J call TRBJ2-5; D gene unclear. Trimming cost V 5 bases and J 3 bases, with 4 bases left between them. The germline CDR1 and CDR2 sequences are SNHLY and FYNNEI. This CDR3 region has 11 residues.

The chain links TRBV7-9 to TRBJ2-4; D not certain. The CDR3 runs 16 residues. With 3 bases removed from V and 1 base from J, the gap between germline ends came to 13 bases. CDR1 is SEHNR and CDR2 is FQNEAQ in the germline V gene (reference sequence). The CDR3 sequence: CASSFDHTWAKNIQYF. CDR3 coding DNA: TGTGCCAGCAGCTTTGACCACACGTGGGCCAAAAACATTCAGTACTTC.

J is TRBJ2-7 and V is TRBV6-7; D is uncertain. TRBV6-7 is noted as an ORF with a role that remains uncertain. The CDR3 is made up of 15 amino acids. The V end lost 10 bases, the J end lost 2 bases, and 21 bases lay between the germline ends. CDR3 sequence: CAIRTTESLTYEQYF. CDR3 in DNA: TGTGCCATCCGGACGACCGAGAGCCTTACCTACGAGCAGTACTTC.

The chain has TRBV20-1 and TRBJ2-1, with a possible D match to TRBD1 (5 bases). V dropped 7 bases and J dropped 9 bases, with 13 bases sitting between them. The germline V gene encodes CDR1 DFQATT and CDR2 SNEGSKA (reference sequence). The CDR3 is 11 amino acids. CDR3 DNA sequence: TGCAGTGGTAATGACAGTGGTGAGCAGTTCTTC. Its translation is CSGNDSGEQFF.

Concerning this clone itself: Within the sample, other DNA sequences also encode this same CDR3. The V and J genes are TRBV20-1 and TRBJ2-7; 9 bases are shared with TRBD1. The V gene's germline CDR1 is DFQATT and CDR2 SNEGSKA (reference sequence). This CDR3 is built from 11 residues. V shed 6 bases and J 5 bases; nucleotides not matched to a gene: 2. CDR3 DNA: TGCAGTGCCCGGACAGGGGACGAGCAGTACTTC. Protein: CSARTGDEQYF.

This clone was observed a single time. The chain employs TRBV5-1 and TRBJ2-1; D is possibly TRBD2 (5 bases). V was clipped by 0 bases and J by 3 bases, with 10 bases between them. Germline CDR1 and CDR2: SGHRS and YFSETQ. CDR3 length: 15 residues. The CDR3 here is CASSLGEPGYNEQFF. The CDR3 DNA is TGCGCCAGCAGCTTGGGGGAGCCTGGCTACAATGAGCAGTTCTTC.

The chain combines TRBV28 with TRBJ1-2; possibly TRBD1 for D (6 bases). Germline V gene sequence: CDR1 MDHEN, CDR2 SYDVKM. This CDR3 is built from 12 residues. Trimming took 8 bases from V and 7 from J, leaving 14 bases between them. DNA of the CDR3: TGTGCCAGCGGGACACCCCCCCGTGGCTACACCTTC. Its protein product is CASGTPPRGYTF.

The chain joins TRBV5-1 to TRBJ2-7; no definite D call. CDR1 and CDR2 (germline): SGHRS, YFSETQ. The CDR3 sequence is 12 residues long. V gave up 5 bases and J gave up 3 bases, with 9 bases separating them. CDR3 DNA: TGCGCCAGCAGTCGCGACAACTACGAGCAGTACTTC. It yields the protein CASSRDNYEQYF.

The chain carries TRBV30 and TRBJ2-3; 8 bases map to TRBD2. The CDR3 has 16 residues. The V gene end was trimmed by 3 bases and the J gene end by 0 bases; junction bases not matched to a gene: 8. The germline CDR1 and CDR2 sequences are GTSNPN and SVGIG (reference sequence). CDR3 protein: CAWSLGLADSTDTQYF. In DNA form, the CDR3 reads TGTGCCTGGAGCCTTGGACTAGCAGATAGCACAGATACGCAGTATTTT.

This clone was counted once. The chain couples TRBV15 to TRBJ2-1; 9 bases are shared with TRBD1. The germline gives CDR1 LNHNV, CDR2 YYDKDF (reference sequence). The CDR3 length is 15 residues. V shed 5 bases and J 5 bases; nucleotides not matched to a gene: 7. CDR3 DNA: TGTGCCACCAGCGAAGGACAGGGGAAGGACAATGAGCAGTTCTTC. Translated: CATSEGQGKDNEQFF.

The chain carries TRBV7-9 and TRBJ1-3, with a tentative D call TRBD1 (6 bases). V shed 5 bases and J shed 2 bases, with 10 bases lying between them. The germline V gene has CDR1 SEHNR and CDR2 FQNEAQ (reference sequence). The length of the CDR3 is 14 residues. The CDR3 coding sequence is TGTGCCAGCAGCCCACAGGGAACTGGAAACACCATATATTTT. Its protein product is CASSPQGTGNTIYF.

CDR3 amino acids: CACQGKGEQYF. CDR3 in DNA: TGTGCCTGCCAGGGTAAGGGGGAGCAGTACTTC. V is TRBV30 and J is TRBJ2-7; TRBD1 might be the D (5 bases). V was trimmed by 6 bases and J by 7 bases, leaving 13 bases between them. This CDR3 region has 11 residues. The germline V gene has CDR1 GTSNPN and CDR2 SVGIG (reference sequence).

The gene calls are TRBV29-1 and TRBJ2-2, with 10 bases lining up with TRBD2. Germline V gene lookup returns CDR1 SQVTM and CDR2 ANQGSEA. The CDR3 loop spans 13 amino acids. Trimming at V came to 6 bases and at J to 4 bases, leaving 2 bases not matched to a gene. This chain's CDR3 is CSVGLASTGELFF. The CDR3 region has the DNA TGCAGCGTGGGACTAGCGAGCACCGGGGAGCTGTTTTTT.

This clone was found a few times. Other DNA sequences in this specimen translate into the identical CDR3. The chain combines TRBV29-1 with TRBJ2-7; D uncertain. Trimming took off 4 bases at V and 0 bases at J, with 10 bases between the two ends. The V gene's germline CDR1 is SQVTM and CDR2 ANQGSEA. This CDR3 spans 13 amino acids. The CDR3 nucleotides are TGCAGCGTTGGAACAGTCTACTCCTACGAGCAGTACTTC. Protein sequence: CSVGTVYSYEQYF.

This chain uses TRBV4-1 with TRBJ1-1; tentative D call: TRBD1 (5 bases). Per the germline V gene, CDR1 is MGHRA and CDR2 is YSYEKL. The ends were cut back, 2 bases at V and 3 bases at J, with 10 bases in the middle. This CDR3 spans 14 amino acids. The CDR3 reads CASSQPQGYTEAFF. Here the CDR3 DNA reads TGCGCCAGCAGCCAACCTCAGGGTTACACTGAAGCTTTCTTT.

The chain couples TRBV9 to TRBJ1-4; weak D call: TRBD1 (5 bases). Deletions cut 3 bases from V and 8 bases from J, with 14 bases between. Germline loops: CDR1 SGDLS, CDR2 YYNGEE. The CDR3 contains 14 residues. The CDR3, as DNA: TGTGCCAGCAGCGGGGGCGTGAAGGACGAAAAACTGTTTTTT. Its protein product is CASSGGVKDEKLFF.

This clone turned up a few times. The identical CDR3 is also encoded by other nucleotide sequences in the sample. The rearrangement joins TRBV29-1 to TRBJ2-1; D uncertain. The V end was cut by 0 bases, the J end by 4 bases, with 1 base between. Germline V gives CDR1 SQVTM, CDR2 ANQGSEA. The CDR3 extends over 11 amino acids. The CDR3 nucleotides are TGCAGCGTTGAAGAATACAATGAGCAGTTCTTC. This gives the protein CSVEEYNEQFF.

The V call is TRBV30, the J call TRBJ1-1; 7 bases are shared with TRBD1. The CDR3 sequence is 11 residues long. Trimming cost V 2 bases and J 7 bases; bases outside gene matches: 1. Germline-derived CDR1 and CDR2 are GTSNPN and SVGIG (reference sequence). This chain's CDR3 is CAWSRQGEAFF. As DNA, the CDR3 is TGTGCCTGGAGTCGACAGGGTGAAGCTTTCTTT.